Below, 7 T cell receptor beta chains from the same sample are listed, as sequenced in a study of shared clonotypes between healthy human individuals. Assay used: immunoSEQ multiplex PCR; TCRdb lists only in-frame clones, some missing. The sample lists millions of clones, roughly 93% occurring once. What was sequenced was naive CD4+ T cells from PBMCs. Subset defined: CD45RA+ positively selected. The receptors were sampled from a man younger than 35 in good health. Some clones in this sample may be carry-over from other donors' samples.

The chain recombines TRBV7-2 with TRBJ2-1, with D maybe TRBD2 (6 bases). The CDR3 totals 17 residues. From germline, CDR1 is SGHTA and CDR2 FQGNSA. V gave up 5 bases and J gave up 0 bases, with 17 bases separating them. CDR3 region: CASSRGAGGYSYNEQFF. Here the CDR3 DNA reads TGTGCCAGCAGCCGAGGGGCCGGGGGATACTCCTACAATGAGCAGTTCTTC.

The rearrangement joins TRBV28 to TRBJ1-2; D is perhaps TRBD1 (5 bases). The V gene lost 3 bases and the J gene lost 7 bases, with 12 bases spanning the gap. Germline assignment: CDR1 MDHEN and CDR2 SYDVKM. CDR3 size: 13 residues. The CDR3 sequence: CASSFVWGSGYTF. The CDR3 nucleotides read TGTGCCAGCAGTTTCGTATGGGGGTCTGGCTACACCTTC.

V is TRBV28 and J is TRBJ2-7; a weak D match, TRBD2 (6 bases). CDR1 is MDHEN, CDR2 SYDVKM, per germline. The length of the CDR3 is 15 residues. The V and J ends lost 6 bases and 2 bases respectively, with 17 bases between them. The CDR3 loop is CASSLTQRAAYEQYF. The CDR3 DNA follows: TGTGCCAGCAGCCTAACCCAGCGGGCTGCCTACGAGCAGTACTTC.

V and J are TRBV25-1 and TRBJ1-4, with a tentative D call TRBD1 (5 bases). The V gene's germline CDR1 is MGHDK and CDR2 SYGVNS. Trimming shortened V by 7 bases and J by 7 bases, and 19 bases separated the two germline ends. The CDR3 extends over 15 amino acids. The CDR3 nucleotides read TGTGCCAGCACCGAAGCGGGAGGGGCGGGTGAAAAACTGTTTTTT. This gives the protein CASTEAGGAGEKLFF.

CDR3 amino acids: CASSWQGAGETQYF. The CDR3 DNA reads as TGCGCCAGCAGCTGGCAGGGGGCCGGAGAGACCCAGTACTTC. The gene calls are TRBV5-1 and TRBJ2-5; 8 nucleotides agree with TRBD1. The length of the CDR3 is 14 residues. The V gene end was trimmed by 3 bases and the J gene end by 4 bases; junction bases not matched to a gene: 5. Germline CDR1 SGHRS, CDR2 YFSETQ.

This rearrangement joins TRBV5-1 to TRBJ2-7; no clear D. V lost 2 bases to trimming and J lost 6 bases, with 9 bases between them. Germline lookup yields CDR1 SGHRS and CDR2 YFSETQ. The CDR3 has 12 amino acids. CDR3 bases: TGCGCCAGCAGCTTTGCGTCCGGCGAGCAGTACTTC. Its translation is CASSFASGEQYF.

V and J are TRBV4-3 and TRBJ1-2, with no clear D. This CDR3 is built from 15 residues. The V end lost 0 bases, the J end lost 5 bases, and 13 bases lay between the germline ends. Germline lookup yields CDR1 LGHNA and CDR2 YSLEER. CDR3 amino acids: CASSQDTQALYGYTF. CDR3 DNA: TGCGCCAGCAGCCAAGATACCCAAGCCCTTTATGGCTACACCTTC.